One and the same sample provided the 9 T cell receptor beta chains below, sequenced in a study of cytomegalovirus exposure and HLA in healthy donors. The repertoire was sequenced with immunoSEQ multiplex PCR; TCRdb's copy has only in-frame clones and lacks some. Among some 200,000 clones, about nine tenths were seen once, and the ten largest hold around 7.2%. Sequencing input: PBMCs. The origin of the receptors is a man aged 30-40 years in good health and CMV-seropositive.

This clone was observed a few times. The V and J genes are TRBV11-3 and TRBJ2-3, with 8 bases aligning to TRBD2. There are 13 residues in the CDR3. Trimming at V came to 6 bases and at J to 4 bases, leaving 3 bases not matched to a gene. Germline assignment: CDR1 SGHNT and CDR2 YENEEA. CDR3 sequence reads: CASSHGGADTQYF. Here the CDR3 DNA reads TGTGCCAGCAGTCACGGGGGGGCAGATACGCAGTATTTT.

The rearrangement joins TRBV5-1 to TRBJ1-4; TRBD1 is a possible D gene (6 bases). This CDR3 spans 15 amino acids. The V and J ends lost 3 bases and 4 bases respectively, with 13 bases between them. CDR1 and CDR2 (germline): SGHRS, YFSETQ. CDR3 protein: CASSSAGQYNEKLFF. CDR3 DNA: TGCGCCAGCAGCTCGGCGGGACAATATAATGAAAAACTGTTTTTT.

The chain is built from TRBV5-1 and TRBJ2-7, with unresolved D. With 0 bases removed from V and 1 base from J, the gap between germline ends came to 11 bases. CDR3 length: 15 residues. CDR1 and CDR2 (germline): SGHRS, YFSETQ. CDR3 residues: CASSLGSGFSYEQYF. CDR3 bases: TGCGCCAGCAGCTTGGGATCAGGTTTTTCCTACGAGCAGTACTTC.

This clone was recorded a few times. The chain combines TRBV4-1 with TRBJ2-1; possibly TRBD1 for D (5 bases). Germline CDR1 reads MGHRA; CDR2 reads YSYEKL. Trimming took off 0 bases at V and 8 bases at J, with 20 bases between the two ends. The CDR3 covers 17 residues. Here the CDR3 reads CASSQDLRQGVNDEQFF. In DNA form, the CDR3 reads TGCGCCAGCAGCCAAGATCTTCGTCAGGGCGTGAATGATGAGCAGTTCTTC.

The rearrangement joins TRBV18 to TRBJ2-6; D gene unclear. Trimming shortened V by 3 bases and J by 0 bases, and 9 bases separated the two germline ends. This CDR3 is 16 amino acids long. From germline, CDR1 is KGHSH and CDR2 LQKENI. This CDR3 is CASSPSGFSGANVLTF. The DNA of the CDR3 is TGTGCCAGCTCACCCTCAGGTTTCTCTGGGGCCAACGTCCTGACTTTC.

J is TRBJ2-5 and V is TRBV6-1, with TRBD1 identical over 7 bases. CDR1 is MNHNS and CDR2 is SASEGT in the germline V gene. This CDR3 comprises 14 residues. V dropped 6 bases and J dropped 5; count of bases not matched to a gene: 9. The CDR3 is CASRIPTGLETQYF. The CDR3 nucleotides are TGTGCCAGCAGGATTCCGACAGGGTTGGAGACCCAGTACTTC.

The chain links TRBV18 to TRBJ2-5, with a weak D call TRBD1 (6 bases). This CDR3 comprises 15 residues. Germline V gene sequence: CDR1 KGHSH, CDR2 LQKENI. V shed 2 bases and J shed 5 bases, with 15 bases lying between them. The CDR3 reads CASSPETGPRETQYF. CDR3 nucleotides: TGTGCCAGCTCACCAGAGACAGGTCCACGGGAGACCCAGTACTTC.

The V call is TRBV11-3, the J call TRBJ2-5; D may be TRBD1 (7 bases). The germline gives CDR1 SGHNT, CDR2 YENEEA. This CDR3 contains 15 residues. V shed 5 bases and J shed 5 bases, with 18 bases lying between them. CDR3 amino acids: CASSGTAGGHETQYF. The CDR3 DNA reads as TGTGCCAGCAGCGGGACAGCCGGGGGCCACGAGACCCAGTACTTC.

The DNA of the CDR3 is TGTGCCAGCAGTTCCTCGACAGAGGGCAGTAATCAGCCCCAGCATTTT. Translated: CASSSSTEGSNQPQHF. The chain joins TRBV6-6 to TRBJ1-5; D is possibly TRBD1 (5 bases). Germline V gene lookup returns CDR1 MNHNY and CDR2 SVGAGI (reference sequence). Trimming removed 4 bases at V and 4 bases at J, with 17 bases between. The length of the CDR3 is 16 residues.